This T cell receptor (beta chain) was found in a study of shared clonotypes between healthy human individuals. The V gene's germline CDR1 is MNHNY and CDR2 SVGAGI (reference sequence). The CDR3 length is 14 residues. V was trimmed by 2 bases and J by 2 bases, leaving 10 bases between them. Generated by immunoSEQ multiplex PCR, the TCRdb table keeps only in-frame clones and is missing some. The sample lists approximately 2.4 million clones; approximately 96% were seen once. This TCR derives from a young man in good health. The V and J genes are TRBV6-6 and TRBJ2-7; no clear D. Sequenced sample: naive CD4+ T cells sorted from blood. Subset specified: CD45RA+ positively selected. The CDR3 spells CASSYVAGTYEQYF. For the CDR3, the DNA is TGTGCCAGCAGTTACGTGGCCGGAACCTACGAGCAGTACTTC.